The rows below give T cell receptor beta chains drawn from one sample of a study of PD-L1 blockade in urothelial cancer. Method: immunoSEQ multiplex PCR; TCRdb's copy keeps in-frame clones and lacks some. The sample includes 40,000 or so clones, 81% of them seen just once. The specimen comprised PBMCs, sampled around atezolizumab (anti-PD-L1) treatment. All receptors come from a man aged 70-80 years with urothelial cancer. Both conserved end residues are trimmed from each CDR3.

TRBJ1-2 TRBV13 ASSLERSGYT
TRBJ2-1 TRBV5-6 ASRPMGGFYEQF
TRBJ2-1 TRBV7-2 ASKALVYNEQF
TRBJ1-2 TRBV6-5 ASRPSGTAYGYT
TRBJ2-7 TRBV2 ASSEWQGRYEQY
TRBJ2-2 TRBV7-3 ASNQGFGELF
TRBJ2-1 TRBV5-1 ASSSSALAGINEQF
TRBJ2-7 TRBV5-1 ASSLAGWEQY
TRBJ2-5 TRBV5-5 ASSHNRALRTQY
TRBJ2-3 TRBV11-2 ASSPIQGWSTDTQY
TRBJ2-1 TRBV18 ASSPAGRANEQF
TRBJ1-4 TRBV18 ASSPPSGGINEKLF
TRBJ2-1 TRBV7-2 ASSLGTYHNEQF
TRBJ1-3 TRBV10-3 AISPLDRRSGNTIY
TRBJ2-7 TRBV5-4 ASSLGRDRSVYEQY
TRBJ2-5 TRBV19 ASSRGQSFGETQY
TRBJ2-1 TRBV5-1 ASSSGGQGFNEQF
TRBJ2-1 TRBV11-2 ASAYMAGGRNEQF
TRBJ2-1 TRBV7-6 ASSGTSGSFVEQF
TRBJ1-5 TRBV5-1 ASSLEGNTGQPQH
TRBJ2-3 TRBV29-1 SADRGSTDTQY
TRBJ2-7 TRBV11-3 ASSFSGQGVYEQY
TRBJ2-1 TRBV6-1 ASSENDSFEEQF
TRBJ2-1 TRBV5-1 ASSMSGSSYNEQF
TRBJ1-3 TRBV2 ASSQGALGNTIY
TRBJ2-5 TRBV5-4 ASSLGTSGSETQY
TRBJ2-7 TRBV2 ASKSRWGQREGRGSYEQY
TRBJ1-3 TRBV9 ASSARQGSGNTIY
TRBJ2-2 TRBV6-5 ASSFRTSGNTGELF
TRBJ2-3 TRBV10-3 ATTPGPGQGDGTDTQY
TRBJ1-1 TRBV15 ATSGSPMGGRLEAF
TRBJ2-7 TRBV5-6 ASSYLQGTYEQY
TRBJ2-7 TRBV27 ASSLRSGSLVEQY
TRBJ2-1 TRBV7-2 ASSLVVRGSYNEQF
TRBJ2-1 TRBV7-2 ASSLSASVYNEQF
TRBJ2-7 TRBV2 ASGAQLPGDEQY
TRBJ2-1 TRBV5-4 ASSPASASYNEQF
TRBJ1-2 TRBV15 ATSLLKRGSYGYT
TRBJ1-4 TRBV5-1 ASSLDSGSELF
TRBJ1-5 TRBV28 ASSFGDRGQPQH
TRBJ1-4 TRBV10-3 AISANLQVATNEKLF
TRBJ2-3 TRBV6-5 ASSYESGSPDTQY
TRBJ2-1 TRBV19 ASSIDRLAGEGSRNEQF
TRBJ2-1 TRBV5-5 ASSLAASSSYNEQF
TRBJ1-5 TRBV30 AWTPVEGSQPQH
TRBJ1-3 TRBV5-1 ASSLAGYGNTIY